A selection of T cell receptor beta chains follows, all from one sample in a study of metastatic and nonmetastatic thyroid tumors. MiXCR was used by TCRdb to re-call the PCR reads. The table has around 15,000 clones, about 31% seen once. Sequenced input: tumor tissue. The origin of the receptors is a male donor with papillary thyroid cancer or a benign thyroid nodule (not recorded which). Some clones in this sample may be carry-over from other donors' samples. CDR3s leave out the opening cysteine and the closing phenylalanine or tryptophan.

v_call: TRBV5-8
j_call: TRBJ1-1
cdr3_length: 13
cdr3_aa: ASSSPGTGDAEAF

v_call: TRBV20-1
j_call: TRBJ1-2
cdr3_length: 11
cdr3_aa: SASGGQKGGYT

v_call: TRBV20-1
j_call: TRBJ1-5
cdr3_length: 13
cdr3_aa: SASRLGQSNQPQH

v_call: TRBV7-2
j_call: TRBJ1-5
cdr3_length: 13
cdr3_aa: ASRWTGNPAQPQH

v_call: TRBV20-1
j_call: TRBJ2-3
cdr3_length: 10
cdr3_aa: SAWGFTDTQY

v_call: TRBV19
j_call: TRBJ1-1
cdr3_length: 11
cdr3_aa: ASSIPAGAEAF

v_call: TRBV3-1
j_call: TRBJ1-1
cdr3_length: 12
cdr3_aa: ASSPTGQGPEAF

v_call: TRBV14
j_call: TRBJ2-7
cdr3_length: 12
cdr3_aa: ASSPTGFKGEQY

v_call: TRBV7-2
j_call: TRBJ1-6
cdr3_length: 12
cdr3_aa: ASSRDRHNSPLH

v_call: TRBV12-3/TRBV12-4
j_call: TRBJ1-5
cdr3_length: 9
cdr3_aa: ASSRGGPQH

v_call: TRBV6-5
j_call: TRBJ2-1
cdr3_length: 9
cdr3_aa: ASSFVGEQF

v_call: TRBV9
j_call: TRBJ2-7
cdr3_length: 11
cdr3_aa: ASSVSGGDEQY

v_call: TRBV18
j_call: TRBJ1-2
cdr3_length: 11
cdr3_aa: ASLPAADYGYT

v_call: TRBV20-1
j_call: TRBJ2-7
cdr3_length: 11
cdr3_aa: SARSQCTVEQY

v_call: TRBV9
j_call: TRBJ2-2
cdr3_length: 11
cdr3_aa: ASSAEGSGELF

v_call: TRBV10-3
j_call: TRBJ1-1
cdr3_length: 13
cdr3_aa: AISESMAANTEAF

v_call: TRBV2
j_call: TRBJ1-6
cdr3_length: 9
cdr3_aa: ASSEVGERY

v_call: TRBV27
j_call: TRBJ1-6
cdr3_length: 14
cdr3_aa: ATTDSGYRDNSPLH

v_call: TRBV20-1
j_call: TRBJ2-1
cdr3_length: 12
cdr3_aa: SLTWGEGHNEQF

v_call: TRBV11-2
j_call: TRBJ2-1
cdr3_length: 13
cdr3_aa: ASSLEGDTYNEQF

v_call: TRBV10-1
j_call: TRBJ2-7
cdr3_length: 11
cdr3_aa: ASSTGQRGEQY

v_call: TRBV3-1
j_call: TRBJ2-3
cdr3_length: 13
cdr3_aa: ASSQLAGVGDTQY

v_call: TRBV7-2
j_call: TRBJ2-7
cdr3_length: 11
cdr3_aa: ASSLKGSYEQY

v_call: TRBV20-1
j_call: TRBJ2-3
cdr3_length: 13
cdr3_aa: SARSWGGPADTQY

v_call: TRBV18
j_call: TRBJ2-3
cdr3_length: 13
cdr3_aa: ASSPGQASTDTQY

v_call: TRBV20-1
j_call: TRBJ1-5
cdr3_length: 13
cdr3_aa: SGSAGPTSNQPQH

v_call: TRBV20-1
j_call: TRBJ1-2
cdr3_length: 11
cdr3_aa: SARGQTGMSYT

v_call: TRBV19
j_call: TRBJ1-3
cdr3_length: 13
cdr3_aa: ASRENRGSGNTIY

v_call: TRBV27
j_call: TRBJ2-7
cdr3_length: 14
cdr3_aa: ASSPRINPSSYEQY

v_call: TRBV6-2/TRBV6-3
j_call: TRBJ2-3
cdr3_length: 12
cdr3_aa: ATAGLSNFDTQY

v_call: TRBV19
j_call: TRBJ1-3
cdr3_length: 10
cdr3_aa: ASRSSGNTIY

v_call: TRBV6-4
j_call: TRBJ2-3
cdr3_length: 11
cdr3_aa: ASSAREVDTQY

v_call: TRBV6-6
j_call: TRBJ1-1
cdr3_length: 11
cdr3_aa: ACSTLDRTEAF

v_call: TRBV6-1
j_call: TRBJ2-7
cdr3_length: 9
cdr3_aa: ASRNGVEQY

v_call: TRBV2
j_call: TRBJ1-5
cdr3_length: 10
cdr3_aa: ASGEGNQPQH

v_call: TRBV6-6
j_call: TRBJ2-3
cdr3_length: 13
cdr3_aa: ASSYSKVATDTQY

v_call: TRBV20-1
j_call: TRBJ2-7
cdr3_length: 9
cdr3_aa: SARRGVEQY

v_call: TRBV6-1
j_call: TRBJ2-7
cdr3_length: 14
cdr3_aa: ASSEVNGQGAPEQY

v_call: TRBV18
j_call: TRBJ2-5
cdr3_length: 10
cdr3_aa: ASSPPQETQY

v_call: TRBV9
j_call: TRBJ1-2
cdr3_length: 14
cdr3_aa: ASSVKVQGSYYGYT

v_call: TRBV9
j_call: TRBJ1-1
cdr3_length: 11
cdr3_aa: ASSVDGNTEAF

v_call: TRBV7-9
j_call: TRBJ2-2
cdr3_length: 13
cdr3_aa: ASSLTGNWAGELF

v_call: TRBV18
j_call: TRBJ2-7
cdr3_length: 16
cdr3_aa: ASSLKGGSGLAGGEQY

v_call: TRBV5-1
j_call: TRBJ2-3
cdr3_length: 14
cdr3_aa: ASSPGVASGTDTQY

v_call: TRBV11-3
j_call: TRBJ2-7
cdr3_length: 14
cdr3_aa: ASSLLEAGGPYEQY

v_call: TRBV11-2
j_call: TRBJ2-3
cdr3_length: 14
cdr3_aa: ASSLGGLASTDTQY

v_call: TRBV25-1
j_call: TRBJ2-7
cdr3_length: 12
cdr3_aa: ASSDTYQAYEQY

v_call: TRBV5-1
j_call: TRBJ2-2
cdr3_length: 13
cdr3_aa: ASSFDRVGSGELF

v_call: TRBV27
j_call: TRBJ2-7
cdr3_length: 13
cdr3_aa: ASSLVSSVLYEQY

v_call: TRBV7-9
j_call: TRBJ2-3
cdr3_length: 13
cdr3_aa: ASSLLAGGTDTQY

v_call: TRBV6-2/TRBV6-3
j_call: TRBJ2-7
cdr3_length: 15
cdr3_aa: ASSFSPTSGRVHEQY

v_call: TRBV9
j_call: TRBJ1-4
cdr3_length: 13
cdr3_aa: ASWGQGPTNEKLF

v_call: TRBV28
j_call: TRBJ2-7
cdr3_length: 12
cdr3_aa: ASTFGDRSYEQY

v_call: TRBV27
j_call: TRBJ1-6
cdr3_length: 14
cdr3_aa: ASSLWGRGTNSPLH